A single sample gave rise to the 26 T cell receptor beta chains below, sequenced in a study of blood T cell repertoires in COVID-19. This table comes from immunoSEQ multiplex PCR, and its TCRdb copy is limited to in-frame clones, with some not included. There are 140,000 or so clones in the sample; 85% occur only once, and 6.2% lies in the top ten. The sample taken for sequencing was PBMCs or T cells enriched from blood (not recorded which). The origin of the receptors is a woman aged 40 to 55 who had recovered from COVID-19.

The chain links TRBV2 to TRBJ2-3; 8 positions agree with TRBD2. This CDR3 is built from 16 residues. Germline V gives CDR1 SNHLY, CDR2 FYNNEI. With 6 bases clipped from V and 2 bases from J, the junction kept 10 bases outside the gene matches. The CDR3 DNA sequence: TGTGCCAGCAGAGAGAGAGGACTAGCCAACACAGATACGCAGTATTTT. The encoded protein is CASRERGLANTDTQYF.

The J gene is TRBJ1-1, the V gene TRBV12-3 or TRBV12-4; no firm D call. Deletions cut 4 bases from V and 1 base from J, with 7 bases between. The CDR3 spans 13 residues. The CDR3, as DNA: TGTGCCAGCAGTTCGACACAGAACACTGAAGCTTTCTTT. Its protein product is CASSSTQNTEAFF.

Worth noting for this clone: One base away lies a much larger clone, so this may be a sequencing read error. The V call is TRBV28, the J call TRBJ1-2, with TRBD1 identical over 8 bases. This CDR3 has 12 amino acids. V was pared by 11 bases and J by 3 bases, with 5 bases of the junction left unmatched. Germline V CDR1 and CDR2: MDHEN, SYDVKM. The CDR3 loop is CALGTGDYGYTF. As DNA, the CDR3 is TGTGCCCTCGGGACAGGAGACTATGGCTACACCTTC.

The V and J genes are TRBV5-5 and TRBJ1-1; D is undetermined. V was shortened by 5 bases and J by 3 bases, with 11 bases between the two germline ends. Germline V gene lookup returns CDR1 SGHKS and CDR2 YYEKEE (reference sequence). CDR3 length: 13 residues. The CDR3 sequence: CASRLDWDTEAFF. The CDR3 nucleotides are TGTGCCAGCAGATTAGACTGGGACACTGAAGCTTTCTTT.

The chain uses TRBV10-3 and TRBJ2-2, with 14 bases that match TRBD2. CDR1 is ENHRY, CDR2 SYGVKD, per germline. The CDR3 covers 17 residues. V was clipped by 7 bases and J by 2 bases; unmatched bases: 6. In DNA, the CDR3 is TGTGCCATCAACCCGACTAGCGGGAGGGCTAACACCGGGGAGCTGTTTTTT. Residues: CAINPTSGRANTGELFF.

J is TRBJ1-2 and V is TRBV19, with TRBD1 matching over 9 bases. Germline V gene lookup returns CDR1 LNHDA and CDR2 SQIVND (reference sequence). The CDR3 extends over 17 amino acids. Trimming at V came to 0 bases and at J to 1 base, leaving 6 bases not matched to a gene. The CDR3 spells CASSIDQGTGINYGYTF. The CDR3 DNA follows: TGTGCCAGTAGTATAGATCAAGGGACAGGGATTAACTATGGCTACACCTTC.

CDR3 nucleotides: TGTGCCAGCAGCCTGACACGGAACACTGAAGCTTTCTTT. It yields the protein CASSLTRNTEAFF. V gene TRBV7-3 combines with J gene TRBJ1-1; D call uncertain. The length of the CDR3 is 13 residues. V lost 5 bases, J lost 1 base, and 8 bases lay in between. The germline V gene has CDR1 SGHTA and CDR2 FQGTGA.

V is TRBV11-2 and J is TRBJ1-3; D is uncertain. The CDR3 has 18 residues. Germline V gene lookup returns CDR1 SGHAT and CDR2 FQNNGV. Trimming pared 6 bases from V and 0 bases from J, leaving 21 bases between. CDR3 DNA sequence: TGTGCCAGCAGTCATCCGTTGGAGAGTCGCTACTCTGGAAACACCATATATTTT. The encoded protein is CASSHPLESRYSGNTIYF.

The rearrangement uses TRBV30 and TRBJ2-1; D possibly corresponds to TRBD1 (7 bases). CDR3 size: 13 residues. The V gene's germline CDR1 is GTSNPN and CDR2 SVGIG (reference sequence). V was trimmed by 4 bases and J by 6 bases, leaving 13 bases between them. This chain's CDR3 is CAWTQGGPNEQFF. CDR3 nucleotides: TGTGCCTGGACGCAGGGGGGCCCCAATGAGCAGTTCTTC. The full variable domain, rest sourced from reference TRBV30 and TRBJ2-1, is SQTIHQWPATLVQPVGSPLSLECTVEGTSNPNLYWYRQAAGRGLQLLFYSVGIGQISSEVPQNLSASRPQDRQFILSSKKLLLSDSGFYLCAWTQGGPNEQFFGPGTRLTVL.

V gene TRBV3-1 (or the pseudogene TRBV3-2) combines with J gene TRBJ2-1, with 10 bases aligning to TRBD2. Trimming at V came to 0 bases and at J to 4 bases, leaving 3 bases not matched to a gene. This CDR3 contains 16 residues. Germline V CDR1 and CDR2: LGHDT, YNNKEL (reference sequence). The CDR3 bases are TGTGCCAGCAGCCAAGAGAAACTAGCGGGGTACAATGAGCAGTTCTTC. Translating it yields CASSQEKLAGYNEQFF.

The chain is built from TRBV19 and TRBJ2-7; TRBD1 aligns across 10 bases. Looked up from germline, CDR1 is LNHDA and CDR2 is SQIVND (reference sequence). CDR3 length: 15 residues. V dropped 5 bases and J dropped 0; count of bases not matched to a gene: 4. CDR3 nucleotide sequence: TGTGCCAGTAGTCCCCGACAGGGGGCCTCCTACGAGCAGTACTTC. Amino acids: CASSPRQGASYEQYF.

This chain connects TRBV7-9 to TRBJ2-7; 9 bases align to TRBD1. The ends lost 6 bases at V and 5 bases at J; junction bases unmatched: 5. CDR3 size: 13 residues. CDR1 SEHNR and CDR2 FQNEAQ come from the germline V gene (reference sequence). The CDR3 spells CASSPGQGNEQYF. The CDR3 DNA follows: TGTGCCAGCAGTCCGGGACAGGGTAACGAGCAGTACTTC.

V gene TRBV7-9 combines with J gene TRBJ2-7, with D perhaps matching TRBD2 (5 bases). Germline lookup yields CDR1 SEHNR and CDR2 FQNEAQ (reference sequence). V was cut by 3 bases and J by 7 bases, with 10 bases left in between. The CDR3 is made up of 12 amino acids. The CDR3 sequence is CASSFRLPEQYF. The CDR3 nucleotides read TGTGCCAGCAGCTTTCGACTACCGGAGCAGTACTTC.

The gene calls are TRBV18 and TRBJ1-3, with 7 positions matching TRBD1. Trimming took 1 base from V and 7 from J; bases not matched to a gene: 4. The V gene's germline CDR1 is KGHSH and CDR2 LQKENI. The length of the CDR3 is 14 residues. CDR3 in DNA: TGTGCCAGCTCACCACGAGGGGGCAGGAACACCATATATTTT. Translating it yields CASSPRGGRNTIYF.

CDR3 sequence: CASSAAAGGEQFF. CDR3 nucleotides: TGTGCCAGCAGTGCAGCAGCGGGGGGTGAGCAGTTCTTC. The chain uses TRBV12-3 or TRBV12-4 and TRBJ2-1; 9 bases map to TRBD2. J gave up 9 bases and V 5 bases, and 5 bases lay outside the gene matches. The CDR3 length is 13 residues.

CDR3 coding DNA: TGTGCCAGCAGTGTTTCTCCCACTTCGGAGGGGGCCACTGAAGCTTTCTTT. It encodes CASSVSPTSEGATEAFF. V gene TRBV2 combines with J gene TRBJ1-1; 7 positions match TRBD1. Trimming removed 4 bases from V and 4 bases from J; junction bases left unmatched: 15. Germline V lookup: CDR1 SNHLY, CDR2 FYNNEI. The CDR3 is 17 residues long.

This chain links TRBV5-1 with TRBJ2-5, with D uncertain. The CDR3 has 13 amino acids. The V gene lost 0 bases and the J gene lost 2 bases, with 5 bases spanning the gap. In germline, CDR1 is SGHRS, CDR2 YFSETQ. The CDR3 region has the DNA TGCGCCAGCAGCTTGGACTTTCAAGAGACCCAGTACTTC. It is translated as CASSLDFQETQYF.

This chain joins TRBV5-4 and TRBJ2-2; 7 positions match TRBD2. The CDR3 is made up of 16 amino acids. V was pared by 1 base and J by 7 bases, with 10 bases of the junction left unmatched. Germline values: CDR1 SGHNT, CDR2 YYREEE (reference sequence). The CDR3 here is CASSLIGGRADGELFF. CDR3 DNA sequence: TGTGCCAGCAGCTTGATCGGTGGGAGGGCCGACGGGGAGCTGTTTTTT.

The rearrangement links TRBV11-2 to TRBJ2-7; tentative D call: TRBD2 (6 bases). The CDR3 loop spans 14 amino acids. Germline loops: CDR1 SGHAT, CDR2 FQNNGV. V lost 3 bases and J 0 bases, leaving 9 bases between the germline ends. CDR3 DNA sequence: TGTGCCAGCAGCTTTGCGGGGTTCTCCTACGAGCAGTACTTC. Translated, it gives CASSFAGFSYEQYF. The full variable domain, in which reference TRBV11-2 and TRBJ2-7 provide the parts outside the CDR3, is EAGVAQSPRYKIIEKRQSVAFWCNPISGHATLYWYQQILGQGPKLLIQFQNNGVVDDSQLPKDRFSAERLKGVDSTLKIQPAKLEDSAVYLCASSFAGFSYEQYFGPGTRLTVT.

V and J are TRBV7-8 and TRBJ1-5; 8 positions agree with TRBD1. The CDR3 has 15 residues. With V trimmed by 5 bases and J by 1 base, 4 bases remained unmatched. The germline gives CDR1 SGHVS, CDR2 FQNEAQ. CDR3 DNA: TGTGCCAGCAGCCCCAGGACAGGGAGCAATCAGCCCCAGCATTTT. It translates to CASSPRTGSNQPQHF.

The DNA of the CDR3 is TGTGCCAGCAGCCAAATCACAGGTGAGCAGTTCTTC. It encodes CASSQITGEQFF. The genes are TRBV3-1 (or the pseudogene TRBV3-2) and TRBJ2-1; D might be TRBD1 (5 bases). The CDR3 length is 12 residues. Trimming took 2 bases from V and 9 from J, leaving 8 bases between them. Germline loops: CDR1 LGHDT, CDR2 YNNKEL (reference sequence).

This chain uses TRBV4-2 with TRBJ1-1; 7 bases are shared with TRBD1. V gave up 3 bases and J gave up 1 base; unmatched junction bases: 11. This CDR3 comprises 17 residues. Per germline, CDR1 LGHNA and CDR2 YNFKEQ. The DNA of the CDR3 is TGTGCCAGCAGCCAGGACTACCCCCAGGGGGGGAACACTGAAGCTTTCTTT. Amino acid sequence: CASSQDYPQGGNTEAFF.

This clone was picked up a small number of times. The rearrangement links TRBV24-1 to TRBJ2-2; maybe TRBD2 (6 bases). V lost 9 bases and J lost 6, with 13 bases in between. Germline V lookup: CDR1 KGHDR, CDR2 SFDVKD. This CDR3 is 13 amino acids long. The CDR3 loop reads CATRQGGAGELFF. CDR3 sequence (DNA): TGTGCCACCCGCCAGGGAGGCGCCGGGGAGCTGTTTTTT.

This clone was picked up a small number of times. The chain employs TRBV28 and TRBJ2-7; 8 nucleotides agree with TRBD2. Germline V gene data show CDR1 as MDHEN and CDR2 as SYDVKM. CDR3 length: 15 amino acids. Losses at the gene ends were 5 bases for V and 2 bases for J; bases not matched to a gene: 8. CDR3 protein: CASSGSLADPYEQYF. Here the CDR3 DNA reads TGTGCCAGCAGTGGGTCACTAGCGGACCCCTACGAGCAGTACTTC.

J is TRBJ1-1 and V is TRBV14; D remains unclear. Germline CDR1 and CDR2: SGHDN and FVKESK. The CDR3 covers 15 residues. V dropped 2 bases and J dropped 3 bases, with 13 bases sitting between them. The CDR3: CASSQFGSRYTEAFF. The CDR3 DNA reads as TGTGCCAGCAGCCAATTCGGCTCGAGGTACACTGAAGCTTTCTTT.

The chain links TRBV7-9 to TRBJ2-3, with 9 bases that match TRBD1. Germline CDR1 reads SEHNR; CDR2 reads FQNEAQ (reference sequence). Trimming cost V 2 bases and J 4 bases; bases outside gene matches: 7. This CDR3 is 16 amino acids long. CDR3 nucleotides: TGTGCCAGCAGCTTATGGGGACAGGGAGGTCCAGATACGCAGTATTTT. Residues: CASSLWGQGGPDTQYF.